The present T cell receptor beta chain was sequenced within a study of T-cell reconstitution after alpha-beta-depleted transplantation in children. V was shortened by 2 bases and J by 1 base, with 8 bases between the two germline ends. Germline values: CDR1 SQVTM, CDR2 ANQGSEA. The CDR3 runs 13 residues. Unique molecular identifiers were incorporated during preparation of the TCRbeta library. TCRdb processed the PCR reads anew with MiXCR; each CDR3 protein has one entry. The sample has 550,000 to 600,000 distinct CDR3 sequences; more than 20% are singletons. The rearrangement uses TRBV29-1 and TRBJ1-1; D is unresolved. The clonotype was recovered from a boy under three years old who had a stem cell transplant for acute myeloid leukemia, so the T cells may come from the graft donor. The source was PBMCs, mostly from graft donor cells, collected 360 days after TCRalphabeta/CD19-depleted stem cell transplant. CDR3 region: CSVEFQSNTEAFF. In DNA form, the CDR3 reads TGCAGCGTTGAATTCCAATCGAACACTGAAGCTTTCTTT.